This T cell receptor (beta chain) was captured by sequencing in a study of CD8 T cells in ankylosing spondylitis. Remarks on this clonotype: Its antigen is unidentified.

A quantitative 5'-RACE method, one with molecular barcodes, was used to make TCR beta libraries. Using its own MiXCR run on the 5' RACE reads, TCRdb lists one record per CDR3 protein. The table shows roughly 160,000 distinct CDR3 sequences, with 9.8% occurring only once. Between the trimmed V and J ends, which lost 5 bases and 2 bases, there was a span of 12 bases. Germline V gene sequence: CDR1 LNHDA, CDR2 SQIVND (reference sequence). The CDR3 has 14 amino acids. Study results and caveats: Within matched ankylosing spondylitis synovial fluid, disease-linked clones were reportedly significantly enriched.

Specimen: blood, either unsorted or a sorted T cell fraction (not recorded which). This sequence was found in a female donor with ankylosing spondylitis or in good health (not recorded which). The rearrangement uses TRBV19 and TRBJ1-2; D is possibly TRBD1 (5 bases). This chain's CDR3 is CASSPADKNYGYTF. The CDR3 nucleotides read TGTGCCAGTAGTCCGGCGGACAAAAACTATGGCTACACCTTC.